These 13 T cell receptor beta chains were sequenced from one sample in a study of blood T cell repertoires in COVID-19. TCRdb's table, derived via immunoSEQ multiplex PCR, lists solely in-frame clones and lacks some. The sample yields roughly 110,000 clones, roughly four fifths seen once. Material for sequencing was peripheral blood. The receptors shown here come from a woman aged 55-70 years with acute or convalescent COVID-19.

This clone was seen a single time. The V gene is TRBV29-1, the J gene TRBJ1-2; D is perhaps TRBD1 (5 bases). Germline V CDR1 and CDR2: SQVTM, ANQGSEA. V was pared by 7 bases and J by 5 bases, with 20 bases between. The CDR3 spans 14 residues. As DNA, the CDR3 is TGCAGCGCAATAGACAGCTCCTTGGGGTATGGCTACACCTTC. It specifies CSAIDSSLGYGYTF.

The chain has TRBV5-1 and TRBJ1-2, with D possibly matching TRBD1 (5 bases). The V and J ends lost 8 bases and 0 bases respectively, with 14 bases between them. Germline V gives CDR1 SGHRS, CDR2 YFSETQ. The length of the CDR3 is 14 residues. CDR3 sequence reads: CASALDTPNYGYTF. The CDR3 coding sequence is TGCGCCAGTGCCTTGGACACACCTAACTATGGCTACACCTTC.

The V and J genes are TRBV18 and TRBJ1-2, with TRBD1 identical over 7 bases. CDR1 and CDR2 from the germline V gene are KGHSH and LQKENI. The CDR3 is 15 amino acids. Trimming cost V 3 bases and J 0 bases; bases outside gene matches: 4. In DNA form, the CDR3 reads TGTGCCAGCTCACCCCTCACAGGGGCTAACTATGGCTACACCTTC. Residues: CASSPLTGANYGYTF.

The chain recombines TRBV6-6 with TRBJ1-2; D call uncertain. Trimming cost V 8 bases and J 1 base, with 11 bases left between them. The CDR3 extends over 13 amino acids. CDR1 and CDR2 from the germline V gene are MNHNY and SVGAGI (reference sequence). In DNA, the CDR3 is TGTGCCAGCGGCCTCCTTGTTAACTATGGCTACACCTTC. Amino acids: CASGLLVNYGYTF.

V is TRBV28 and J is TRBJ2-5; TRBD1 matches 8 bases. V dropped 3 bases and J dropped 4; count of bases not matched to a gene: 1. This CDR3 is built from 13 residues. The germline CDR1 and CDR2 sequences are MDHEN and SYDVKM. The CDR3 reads CASSFDRGETQYF. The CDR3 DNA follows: TGTGCCAGCAGTTTCGACAGGGGAGAGACCCAGTACTTC.

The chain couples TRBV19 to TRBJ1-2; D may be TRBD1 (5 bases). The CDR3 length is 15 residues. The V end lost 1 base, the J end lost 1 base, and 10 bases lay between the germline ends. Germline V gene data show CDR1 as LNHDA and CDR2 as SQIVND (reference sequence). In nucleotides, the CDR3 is TGTGCCAGTAGTATAGGACAGTCTATTAACTATGGCTACACCTTC. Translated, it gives CASSIGQSINYGYTF.

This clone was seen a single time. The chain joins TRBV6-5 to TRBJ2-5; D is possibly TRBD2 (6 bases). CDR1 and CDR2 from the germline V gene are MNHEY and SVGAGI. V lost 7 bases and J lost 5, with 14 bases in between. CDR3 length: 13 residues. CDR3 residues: CASNPGVGETQYF. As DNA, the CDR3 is TGTGCCAGCAACCCGGGAGTCGGGGAGACCCAGTACTTC.

DNA of the CDR3: TGTGCCAGCAGTTACGTTCCGGGACAGGCTGAAGCTTTCTTT. The encoded protein is CASSYVPGQAEAFF. V usage is TRBV2 and J usage is TRBJ1-1, with TRBD1 matching over 8 bases. V was clipped by 5 bases and J by 6 bases; unmatched bases: 8. Germline V gene lookup returns CDR1 SNHLY and CDR2 FYNNEI. The CDR3 extends over 14 amino acids.

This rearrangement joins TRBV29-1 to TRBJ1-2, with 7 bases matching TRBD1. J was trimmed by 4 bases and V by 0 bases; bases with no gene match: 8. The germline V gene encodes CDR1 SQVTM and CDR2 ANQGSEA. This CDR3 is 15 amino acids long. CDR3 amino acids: CSVEEGGQVSYGYTF. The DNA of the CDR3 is TGCAGCGTTGAAGAGGGAGGACAGGTTTCCTATGGCTACACCTTC.

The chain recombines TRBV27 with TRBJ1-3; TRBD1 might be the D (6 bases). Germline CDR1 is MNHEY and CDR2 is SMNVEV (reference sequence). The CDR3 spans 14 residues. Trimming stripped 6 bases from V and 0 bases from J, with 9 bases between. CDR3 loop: CASSRGSSGNTIYF. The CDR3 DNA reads TGTGCCAGCAGCAGGGGAAGCTCTGGAAACACCATATATTTT.

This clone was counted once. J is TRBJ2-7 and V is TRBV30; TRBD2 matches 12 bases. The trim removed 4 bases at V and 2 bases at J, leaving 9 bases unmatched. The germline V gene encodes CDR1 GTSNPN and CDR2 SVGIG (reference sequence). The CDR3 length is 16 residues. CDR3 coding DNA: TGTGCCTGGAACCAGGGGACTAGCGGGCTCACCTACGAGCAGTACTTC. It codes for CAWNQGTSGLTYEQYF.

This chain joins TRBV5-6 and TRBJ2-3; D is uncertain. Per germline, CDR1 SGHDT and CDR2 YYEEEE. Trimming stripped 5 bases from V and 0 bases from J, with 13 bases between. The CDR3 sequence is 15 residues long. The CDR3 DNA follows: TGTGCCAGCAGTACGATACAGTACAGCACAGATACGCAGTATTTT. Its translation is CASSTIQYSTDTQYF.

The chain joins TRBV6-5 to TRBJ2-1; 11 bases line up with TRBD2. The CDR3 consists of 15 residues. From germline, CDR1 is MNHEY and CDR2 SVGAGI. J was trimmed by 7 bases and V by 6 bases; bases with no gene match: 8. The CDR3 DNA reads TGTGCCAGCAGCCGTAGCGGGGGGGCTAGTAATGAGCAGTTCTTC. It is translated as CASSRSGGASNEQFF.